These T cell receptor beta chains were read from a single sample in a study of shared clonotypes between healthy human individuals. Profiled with immunoSEQ multiplex PCR; TCRdb holds only in-frame clones, not every one. Of about 1.5 million clones detected, 98% appear once; the ten largest clones hold about 0.45%. Sequencing used naive CD4+ T cells sorted from blood. The source of these receptors is a man younger than 40 in good health. CDR3s include the opening cysteine and the closing phenylalanine or tryptophan. The D gene is left open where the match is weak. Not all rows give a size; the values are once, few, many and, for expanded clones, a class.

size	V	D	J	DNA	CDR3
-	TRBV7-9	-	TRBJ2-1	TGTGCCAGCAGCTTCGACAGTTACAATGAGCAGTTCTTC	CASSFDSYNEQFF
-	TRBV28	-	TRBJ1-1	TGTGCCAGCAGTTTGGGAATTTACAGGGAGAACACTGAAGCTTTCTTT	CASSLGIYRENTEAFF
-	TRBV7-3	-	TRBJ1-1	TGTGCCAGCAGCTGGACTAGGGTGAACACTGAAGCTTTCTTT	CASSWTRVNTEAFF
-	TRBV28	TRBD1	TRBJ2-7	TGTGCCACTTGGACAGGGGGCTCCTACGAGCAGTACTTC	CATWTGGSYEQYF
-	TRBV28	-	TRBJ1-2	TGTGCCAGCAGTTTTTTAACAGGCCGCCACGAAGGAAAGGGCTACACCTTC	CASSFLTGRHEGKGYTF
-	TRBV19	-	TRBJ1-4	TGTGCCAGTAGTACTTACAGCCTAACTAATGAAAAACTGTTTTTT	CASSTYSLTNEKLFF
once	TRBV28	TRBD2	TRBJ2-5	TGTGCCAGCAGTACACCCTTAGGGACTAAACAAGAGACCCAGTACTTC	CASSTPLGTKQETQYF
-	TRBV27	-	TRBJ2-5	TGTGCCAGCTCCGGGGGCCTAGGGGAGACCCAGTACTTC	CASSGGLGETQYF
-	TRBV28	-	TRBJ2-5	TGTGCCAGCAGTTTATCCCGGACCGGAAAGACCCAGTACTTC	CASSLSRTGKTQYF
-	TRBV27	TRBD1	TRBJ2-5	TGTGCCAGCAGCCAAACAGGGGGCGTAGGGACCCAGTACTTC	CASSQTGGVGTQYF
-	TRBV6-4	TRBD2	TRBJ2-5	TGTGCCAGCAGTGAGCTAGCGGCCTCGGGGACCCAGTACTTC	CASSELAASGTQYF
-	TRBV28	TRBD2	TRBJ2-7	TGTGCCAGCAGCTCATTCCTAGCGGGAGCCTACGAGCAGTACTTC	CASSSFLAGAYEQYF
-	TRBV7-2	TRBD1	TRBJ1-1	TGTGCCAGCAGCTCTCGGACAGGAGTGAACACTGAAGCTTTCTTT	CASSSRTGVNTEAFF
-	TRBV29-1	-	TRBJ2-3	TGCAGCGTTACCTTCGGGATGAGCACAGATACGCAGTATTTT	CSVTFGMSTDTQYF
-	TRBV6-1	-	TRBJ2-2	TGTGCCAGCAGTGAGCTTGGCAGGGAAAGCGCCGGGGAGCTGTTTTTT	CASSELGRESAGELFF
-	TRBV28	-	TRBJ1-5	TGTGCCAGCAGGTCTCTCAAAGGGCCGGATCCGCCCCAGCATTTT	CASRSLKGPDPPQHF
-	TRBV7-2	-	TRBJ2-2	TGTGCCAGCAGCCAAAGCAGGGGTAAAACCGGGGAGCTGTTTTTT	CASSQSRGKTGELFF
once	TRBV5-4	TRBD1	TRBJ2-7	TGTGCCAGCAGCCGGGACAGGGGGAGAGGCGAGCAGTACTTC	CASSRDRGRGEQYF
-	TRBV5-5	TRBD1	TRBJ2-7	TGTGCCAGCAGCCCAACCCCGGACAGGGGTGTCGGGGAGCAGTACTTC	CASSPTPDRGVGEQYF
-	TRBV5-1	-	TRBJ2-7	TGCGCCAGCAGCTTGGCCAGCCTCGGATACGAGCAGTACTTC	CASSLASLGYEQYF
-	TRBV5-1	-	TRBJ2-7	TGCGCCAGCAGCTTGGTTTCCGGGAGTGCCTACGAGCAGTACTTC	CASSLVSGSAYEQYF
-	TRBV18	-	TRBJ1-1	TGTGCCAGCTCACTTGCATGGGGGCCGGATACTGAAGCTTTCTTT	CASSLAWGPDTEAFF
-	TRBV13	TRBD1	TRBJ2-7	TGTGCCAGCAGCCTCCAGGGGGCGCTTGACGAGCAGTACTTC	CASSLQGALDEQYF
-	TRBV19	TRBD2	TRBJ2-3	TGTGCCACTACCCGGACTAGCGGGAGGTCTAGCACAGATACGCAGTATTTT	CATTRTSGRSSTDTQYF
once	TRBV4-1	-	TRBJ2-7	TGCGCCAGCAGCCAAGACGGACAGAATGCCTACGAGCAGTACTTC	CASSQDGQNAYEQYF
-	TRBV5-4	-	TRBJ1-1	TGTGCCAGCAGACTACAGGGAATGAACACTGAAGCTTTCTTT	CASRLQGMNTEAFF
once	TRBV25-1	-	TRBJ2-1	TGTGCCAGCAAGCTCAGGACCAATGAGCAGTTCTTC	CASKLRTNEQFF
-	TRBV14	-	TRBJ2-7	TGTGCCAGCAGCCAATCGGGGGGCCTCTACGAGCAGTACTTC	CASSQSGGLYEQYF
-	TRBV7-2	TRBD1	TRBJ1-2	TGTGCCAGCAGCGGGCGGACAGGACGTGAAGGCTACACCTTC	CASSGRTGREGYTF
-	TRBV25-1	TRBD2	TRBJ2-7	TGTGCCAGCAGTGAATCGGCGGGAGCAGGTAGCGAGCAGTACTTC	CASSESAGAGSEQYF
-	TRBV6-1	TRBD2	TRBJ2-7	TGTGCCAGCAGCGAATTAGCGGGAGGAGCCTACGAGCAGTACTTC	CASSELAGGAYEQYF
-	TRBV5-1	TRBD2	TRBJ2-7	TGCGCCAGCAGCTTGGGAGTAGCGGGGGACCTTATAGGGCAGTACTTC	CASSLGVAGDLIGQYF
-	TRBV7-9	TRBD2	TRBJ2-7	TGTGCCAGCAGCTTAAACGAAGTAGCGGGACTCTTTAACGAGCAGTACTTC	CASSLNEVAGLFNEQYF